This entry lists 25 T cell receptor beta chains sequenced from one sample in a study of T cell repertoires in cytomegalovirus infection. No antigen has been assigned to these receptors. In TCRdb, the reads were re-called with MiXCR into one record per CDR3 protein. The sample lists a few hundred thousand distinct CDR3 sequences, 40% occurring once. The sequencing here drew on cultured PBMCs, taken from culture after CMV antigen stimulation. Receptors originate from a human donor in good health (CMV status not recorded). Some clones in this sample may be carry-over from other donors' samples.

There are a few counts of this clonotype. The CDR3 bases are TGTGCCAGCAGTTTTCGTGGGAGACTGGGTGAAGCTTTCTTT. The encoded protein is CASSFRGRLGEAFF. The chain combines TRBV7-2 with TRBJ1-1; D not resolved. V lost 6 bases, J lost 7 bases, and 18 bases lay in between. The CDR3 is 14 amino acids. Germline V CDR1 and CDR2: SGHTA, FQGNSA.

This clonotype was counted only a few times. The gene calls are TRBV19 and TRBJ1-5; no definite D call. The CDR3 consists of 17 residues. Germline V gene sequence: CDR1 LNHDA, CDR2 SQIVND (reference sequence). Trimming took 0 bases from V and 6 from J, leaving 18 bases between them. The CDR3 sequence: CASSIDESASGGQPQHF. The CDR3 coding sequence is TGTGCCAGTAGTATAGATGAGTCTGCTAGTGGTGGTCAGCCCCAGCATTTT.

V is TRBV20-1 and J is TRBJ2-3; 9 bases match TRBD1. This CDR3 is 15 amino acids long. The V and J ends lost 3 bases and 3 bases, in that order; junction bases with no gene match: 7. CDR1 is DFQATT, CDR2 SNEGSKA, per germline (reference sequence). The CDR3 DNA sequence: TGCAGTGCTAGGGGGGTGGGGACAGGGACAGATACGCAGTATTTT. As protein: CSARGVGTGTDTQYF.

This clonotype showed up just a few times. V and J are TRBV14 and TRBJ1-4; maybe TRBD1 (5 bases). The V and J ends lost 1 base and 7 bases respectively, with 16 bases between them. Germline V gene data show CDR1 as SGHDN and CDR2 as FVKESK. The CDR3 spans 16 residues. CDR3 DNA: TGTGCCAGCAGCCAAGTCGGTTCAGGGCGCGGTGAAAAACTGTTTTTT. Encoded protein: CASSQVGSGRGEKLFF.

This clonotype was detected a few times. The CDR3 here is CASSQMVAGGDEQFF. CDR3 in DNA: TGTGCCAGCAGCCAGATGGTAGCGGGAGGGGATGAGCAGTTCTTC. The chain links TRBV7-9 to TRBJ2-1; the match to TRBD2 covers 11 bases. The CDR3 contains 15 residues. Germline V gene data show CDR1 as SEHNR and CDR2 as FQNEAQ (reference sequence). V was pared by 5 bases and J by 8 bases, with 8 bases of the junction left unmatched.

V usage is TRBV2 and J usage is TRBJ2-2, with D unresolved. Deletions cut 6 bases from V and 3 bases from J, with 8 bases between. CDR1 is SNHLY and CDR2 is FYNNEI in the germline V gene. This CDR3 spans 13 amino acids. The CDR3 DNA reads TGTGCCAGCAGGAAGCTGCACACCGGGGAGCTGTTTTTT. Translating gives CASRKLHTGELFF.

The V gene is TRBV7-6, the J gene TRBJ1-1; TRBD1 agrees at 8 bases. V shed 11 bases, J shed 1 base, and the junction held 6 bases outside the gene matches. The CDR3 is made up of 13 amino acids. CDR1 is SGHVS and CDR2 is FNYEAQ in the germline V gene. The CDR3 coding sequence is TGTGCCTCCCAGGGGGCTGGGAACACTGAAGCTTTCTTT. Translating it yields CASQGAGNTEAFF.

The chain employs TRBV29-1 and TRBJ2-7; TRBD1 agrees at 12 bases. Looked up from germline, CDR1 is SQVTM and CDR2 is ANQGSEA. The CDR3 is 14 residues long. V lost 4 bases, J lost 7 bases, and 8 bases stayed unmatched. CDR3 protein: CSVGLGQGAREQYF. In nucleotides, the CDR3 is TGCAGCGTTGGTCTGGGACAGGGGGCGCGGGAGCAGTACTTC.

The sample holds many counts of this clonotype. The chain uses TRBV7-2 and TRBJ2-1; the D gene is possibly TRBD2 (6 bases). The CDR3 runs 14 residues. Germline V gene data show CDR1 as SGHTA and CDR2 as FQGNSA. V was clipped by 1 base and J by 12 bases, with 16 bases between them. The CDR3 sequence is CASSLDPRRRGQFF. CDR3 nucleotide sequence: TGTGCCAGCAGCTTAGACCCCCGGAGGCGGGGGCAGTTCTTC.

With regard to this clonotype: A much larger clone is a single base away; this may be a read error. The rearrangement uses TRBV7-6 and TRBJ2-5, with TRBD1 matching over 8 bases. CDR3 length equals 15 residues. Per germline, CDR1 SGHVS and CDR2 FNYEAQ. V dropped 4 bases and J dropped 1; count of bases not matched to a gene: 5. This CDR3 is CASSSTGEFQETQYF. CDR3 DNA: TGTGCCAGCAGCTCGACAGGGGAGTTCCAAGAGACCCAGTACTTC.

This clonotype was counted many times. V gene TRBV7-2 combines with J gene TRBJ2-6; 7 bases match TRBD2. V shed 0 bases, J shed 0 bases, and the junction held 5 bases outside the gene matches. Germline lookup yields CDR1 SGHTA and CDR2 FQGNSA. This CDR3 spans 18 amino acids. The CDR3, as DNA: TGTGCCAGCAGCTTAGCGCGGGGGTCGGTCTCTGGGGCCAACGTCCTGACTTTC. Its protein is CASSLARGSVSGANVLTF.

This chain links TRBV7-2 with TRBJ2-7, with D tentatively TRBD1 (8 bases). V lost 1 base to trimming and J lost 5 bases, with 24 bases between them. CDR3 size: 18 residues. Germline-derived CDR1 and CDR2 are SGHTA and FQGNSA. This chain's CDR3 is CASSLGGRGRTGRHEQYF. Here the CDR3 DNA reads TGTGCCAGCAGCTTAGGTGGGAGGGGGAGGACAGGGCGCCACGAGCAGTACTTC.

The chain has TRBV4-1 and TRBJ1-1; D unresolved. V was trimmed by 4 bases and J by 3 bases, leaving 18 bases between them. This CDR3 has 16 amino acids. CDR1 MGHRA and CDR2 YSYEKL come from the germline V gene. As DNA, the CDR3 is TGCGCCAGCAGCCGTCCAGGACCCAACCGATACACTGAAGCTTTCTTT. The encoded protein is CASSRPGPNRYTEAFF.

This clonotype was observed once. The CDR3 spells CAIVGGGTEAFF. The CDR3 DNA reads TGTGCCATCGTGGGGGGTGGCACTGAAGCTTTCTTT. V gene TRBV5-6 combines with J gene TRBJ1-1, with D perhaps matching TRBD1 (5 bases). Germline V CDR1 and CDR2: SGHDT, YYEEEE. The length of the CDR3 is 12 residues. The V and J ends lost 9 bases and 4 bases respectively, with 13 bases between them.

This clonotype was counted only a few times. The chain couples TRBV25-1 to TRBJ1-5, with D unclear. V shed 3 bases and J shed 0 bases, with 9 bases lying between them. The CDR3 extends over 15 amino acids. The V gene's germline CDR1 is MGHDK and CDR2 SYGVNS. The CDR3 DNA reads TGTGCCAGCAGTGATACTGCGGTTAGCAATCAGCCCCAGCATTTT. The encoded protein is CASSDTAVSNQPQHF.

The chain is built from TRBV7-6 and TRBJ1-2; D is ambiguous. The CDR3 is 13 amino acids. CDR1 SGHVS and CDR2 FNYEAQ come from the germline V gene. The V end lost 5 bases, the J end lost 5 bases, and 12 bases lay between the germline ends. CDR3 nucleotides: TGTGCCAGCAGCCCCCGGCGGTTTTATGGCTACACCTTC. Translating gives CASSPRRFYGYTF.

DNA for the CDR3: TGCAGTGCTACTCCGGACGGAAACACTGAAGCTTTCTTT. Residues: CSATPDGNTEAFF. The chain carries TRBV20-1 and TRBJ1-1; D call uncertain. V lost 4 bases and J lost 2, with 11 bases in between. The CDR3 is 13 amino acids. The germline gives CDR1 DFQATT, CDR2 SNEGSKA (reference sequence).

The V call is TRBV5-4, the J call TRBJ1-4; D might be TRBD1 (5 bases). The CDR3 length is 15 residues. The germline CDR1 and CDR2 sequences are SGHNT and YYREEE (reference sequence). Trimming removed 3 bases at V and 7 bases at J, with 16 bases between. The CDR3: CASSSSGSLSEKLFF. The CDR3 nucleotides are TGTGCCAGCAGCTCCTCAGGGTCGCTCAGTGAAAAACTGTTTTTT.

The chain joins TRBV7-2 to TRBJ2-3; D is possibly TRBD2 (5 bases). CDR3 length: 15 amino acids. Germline V lookup: CDR1 SGHTA, CDR2 FQGNSA. V was clipped by 5 bases and J by 7 bases, with 19 bases between them. This CDR3 is CASSTAGGLLYTQYF. In nucleotides, the CDR3 is TGTGCCAGCAGCACGGCTGGCGGACTTCTTTATACGCAGTATTTT.

On this clonotype itself: This may come from a read error, since a much larger clone is one base off. The V gene is TRBV11-2, the J gene TRBJ1-1; no clear D gene. Germline-derived CDR1 and CDR2 are SGHAT and FQNNGV. The CDR3 is 13 amino acids. CDR3 amino acids: CASRLEMNTEAFF. The CDR3 DNA reads as TGTGCCAGCAGATTAGAGATGAACACTGAAGCTTTCTTT. The full variable domain, rest sourced from reference TRBV11-2 and TRBJ1-1, is EAGVAQSPRYKIIEKRQSVAFWCNPISGHATLYWYQQILGQGPKLLIQFQNNGVVDDSQLPKDRFSAERLKGVDSTLKIQPAKLEDSAVYLCASRLEMNTEAFFGQGTRLTVV.

V gene TRBV7-9 combines with J gene TRBJ2-7, with D possibly being TRBD1 or TRBD2 (5 bases each). This CDR3 comprises 15 residues. Germline CDR1 SEHNR, CDR2 FQNEAQ (reference sequence). The V gene lost 1 base and the J gene lost 7 bases, with 17 bases spanning the gap. CDR3 protein: CASSLEAGTLLEQYF. Written as DNA, the CDR3 is TGTGCCAGCAGCTTAGAGGCAGGGACCCTTTTGGAGCAGTACTTC.

This chain joins TRBV7-9 and TRBJ1-4, with 7 bases fitting TRBD1. V was clipped by 4 bases and J by 14 bases; unmatched bases: 7. The length of the CDR3 is 12 residues. Germline V gives CDR1 SEHNR, CDR2 FQNEAQ (reference sequence). DNA of the CDR3: TGTGCCAGCAGCTCAACCGGGACAGATCTGTTTTTT. Its protein product is CASSSTGTDLFF. Supplemented by reference TRBV7-9 and TRBJ1-4, the full variable domain reads DTGVSQNPRHKITKRGQNVTFRCDPISEHNRLYWYRQTLGQGPEFLTYFQNEAQLEKSRLLSDRFSAERPKGSFSTLEIQRTEQGDSAMYLCASSSTGTDLFFGSGTQLSVL.

CDR3 nucleotides: TGCAGTGCTACCGGGGGAAATCGAGGAAACACTGAAGCTTTCTTT. This gives the protein CSATGGNRGNTEAFF. This rearrangement joins TRBV20-1 to TRBJ1-1; weak D call: TRBD1 (5 bases). Germline V CDR1 and CDR2: DFQATT, SNEGSKA (reference sequence). V was pared by 4 bases and J by 2 bases, with 17 bases between. This CDR3 region has 15 residues.

This clonotype has a handful of counts. This sequence joins TRBV6-8 and TRBJ2-7; 7 nucleotides line up with TRBD2. CDR3 length equals 14 residues. The V gene end was trimmed by 2 bases and the J gene end by 6 bases; junction bases not matched to a gene: 7. Germline CDR1 reads MNHGY; CDR2 reads SAAAGT. The CDR3 region has the DNA TGTGCCAGCAGTTACGGGCGGGAGTACCGCGAGCAGTACTTC. Translation gives CASSYGREYREQYF.

The V and J genes are TRBV7-8 and TRBJ1-4; D gene uncertain. This CDR3 is built from 15 residues. V was pared by 1 base and J by 7 bases, with 13 bases between. Germline CDR1 SGHVS, CDR2 FQNEAQ. The CDR3 nucleotides read TGTGCCAGCAGCTTAGGGGCAGGCTGGAGTGAAAAACTGTTTTTT. It is translated as CASSLGAGWSEKLFF.